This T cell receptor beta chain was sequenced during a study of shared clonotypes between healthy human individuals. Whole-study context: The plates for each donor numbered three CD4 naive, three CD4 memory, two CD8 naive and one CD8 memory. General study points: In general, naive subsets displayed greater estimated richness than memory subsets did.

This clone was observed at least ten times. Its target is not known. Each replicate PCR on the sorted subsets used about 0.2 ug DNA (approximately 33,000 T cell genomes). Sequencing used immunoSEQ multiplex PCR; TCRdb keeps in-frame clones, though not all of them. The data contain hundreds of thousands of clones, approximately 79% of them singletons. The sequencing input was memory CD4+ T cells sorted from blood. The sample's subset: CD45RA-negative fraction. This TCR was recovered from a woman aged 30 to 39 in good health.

The CDR3 is CASSQDSALYNEQFF. The CDR3 DNA reads as TGCGCCAGCAGCCAAGATTCCGCATTATACAATGAGCAGTTCTTC. The rearrangement joins TRBV4-1 to TRBJ2-1; D remains unclear. This CDR3 region has 15 residues. Germline V CDR1 and CDR2: MGHRA, YSYEKL. The V end was cut by 0 bases, the J end by 4 bases, with 10 bases between.